Shown below are 17 T cell receptor beta chains from a single sample sequenced in a study of low-dose radiotherapy and immunotherapy resistance in tumors. As for time point: after trial treatment. The treatment here: LDRT plus nivolumab, ipilimumab, low-dose cyclophosphamide and aspirin (RACIN trial). TRAV- and TRBV-specific primers, spanning alpha and beta chains, primed first-strand cDNA. A roughly 22-cycle PCR with a constant-region primer and V-primer adapter amplified TCRs. TCRdb ran MiXCR on the reads and lists one entry per CDR3 protein. The top ten hold about 13% of the sample, which has roughly 95,000 distinct CDR3 sequences, less than 25% seen once. The sample consisted of PBMCs, taken after low-dose radiotherapy plus immunotherapy. The receptors derive from a female donor with ovarian cancer.

This rearrangement joins TRBV21-1 to TRBJ1-5; the DNA was not compared with TRBD1, the D call given in the table. TRBV21-1 is described as a pseudogene. This CDR3 spans 18 amino acids. The CDR3 region has the DNA TGTGCCAGCAGCAAAGGGGGGGGACAGGACTATAGCAATCAGCCCCAGCATTTT. It is translated as CASSKGGGQDYSNQPQHF.

This clonotype has just a few counts. The chain is built from TRBV6-1 and TRBJ2-7; the D is unclear. CDR1 and CDR2 from the germline V gene are MNHNS and SASEGT. Trimming pared 4 bases from V and 3 bases from J, leaving 7 bases between. The CDR3 runs to 12 residues. The chain's CDR3 is CASSVGNYEQYF. The CDR3 DNA is TGTGCCAGCAGTGTTGGTAACTACGAGCAGTACTTC.

This clonotype was seen at least ten times. The chain uses TRBV12-3 or TRBV12-4 and TRBJ2-7; 10 nucleotides match TRBD1. J was trimmed by 2 bases and V by 6 bases; bases with no gene match: 16. The CDR3 totals 18 residues. In DNA, the CDR3 is TGTGCCAGCAGCCTGAGGGGACAGGGGAGAATGACGGCCTACGAGCAGTACTTC. It codes for CASSLRGQGRMTAYEQYF.

In this sample, this clonotype turned up many times. An end of the junction differs from the germline gene, which may be a read error. The genes are TRBV5-3 and TRBJ2-1, with TRBD2 matching over 9 bases. TRBV5-3 is an ORF; its function is uncertain. The CDR3 is 15 residues long. The CDR3 DNA sequence: TGTGCCAGCAGCTTGGATACGGGACTAGCAAATGAGCAGTTCTTC. It yields the protein CASSLDTGLANEQFF.

The rearrangement joins TRBV11-1 to TRBJ2-1; TRBD1 is a possible D gene (6 bases). The CDR3 has 17 residues. V dropped 2 bases and J dropped 0 bases, with 14 bases sitting between them. Germline lookup yields CDR1 SGHAT and CDR2 FQDESV (reference sequence). The CDR3 DNA is TGTGCCAGCAGCTTACGGACGGGACAAAGCTCCTACAATGAGCAGTTCTTC. Translation gives CASSLRTGQSSYNEQFF.

Only a few counts were recorded for this clonotype. V gene TRBV20-1 combines with J gene TRBJ2-3, with 13 bases fitting TRBD2. Trimming cost V 4 bases and J 1 base; bases outside gene matches: 5. This CDR3 is 16 amino acids long. Germline-derived CDR1 and CDR2 are DFQATT and SNEGSKA (reference sequence). The CDR3 region is CSAKLAGGRGTDTQYF. CDR3 bases: TGCAGTGCTAAACTAGCGGGAGGGCGCGGCACAGATACGCAGTATTTT.

This clonotype was observed many times. The chain carries TRBV6-6 and TRBJ2-1, with 7 positions matching TRBD2. V dropped 6 bases and J dropped 4; count of bases not matched to a gene: 9. Germline V lookup: CDR1 MNHNY, CDR2 SVGAGI (reference sequence). The CDR3 contains 15 residues. The CDR3 DNA reads as TGTGCCAGCAGGATGACTAGCAGCGTTTACAATGAGCAGTTCTTC. Its translation: CASRMTSSVYNEQFF.

This clonotype was seen repeatedly, ten times or more. V is TRBV6-2 or TRBV6-3 and J is TRBJ2-1, with D perhaps given as TRBD1 or TRBD2 (5 bases each). The CDR3 is made up of 15 amino acids. From germline, CDR1 is MNHEY and CDR2 SVGEGT. Trimming took 7 bases from V and 1 from J, leaving 14 bases between them. This CDR3 is CASKPERGSYNEQFF. Here the CDR3 DNA reads TGTGCCAGCAAACCAGAGAGGGGATCCTACAATGAGCAGTTCTTC.

At least ten counts were recorded for this clonotype. The chain combines TRBV29-1 with TRBJ2-3; no definite D call. This CDR3 contains 14 residues. V was clipped by 4 bases and J by 0 bases, with 11 bases between them. Germline assignment: CDR1 SQVTM and CDR2 ANQGSEA. The CDR3 bases are TGCAGCGTTGCCTATTTGACTAGCACAGATACGCAGTATTTT. Residues: CSVAYLTSTDTQYF.

This clonotype was found many times. The chain carries TRBV15 and TRBJ2-1, with 7 bases that match TRBD2. V dropped 0 bases and J dropped 1; count of bases not matched to a gene: 3. CDR1 and CDR2 from the germline V gene are LNHNV and YYDKDF (reference sequence). The CDR3 covers 16 residues. The CDR3 DNA is TGTGCCACCAGCAGAGATTCCGGGGGGTCCTACAATGAGCAGTTCTTC. Protein: CATSRDSGGSYNEQFF.

This clonotype was seen ten or more times. V is TRBV18 and J is TRBJ2-7; D is uncertain. The ends were cut back, 3 bases at V and 2 bases at J, with 8 bases in the middle. Germline values: CDR1 KGHSH, CDR2 LQKENI. The CDR3 runs 13 residues. DNA for the CDR3: TGTGCCAGCTCACCGGGATACCCCTACGAGCAGTACTTC. As protein: CASSPGYPYEQYF.

This chain uses TRBV6-1 with TRBJ2-7, with TRBD2 identical over 12 bases. CDR1 and CDR2 (germline): MNHNS, SASEGT. This CDR3 has 16 residues. Unmatched junction bases numbered 5, after V lost 5 bases and J lost 0 bases. The CDR3 DNA reads as TGTGCCAGCAGTACCACGACTAGCGGGAGCTCCTACGAGCAGTACTTC. Translation gives CASSTTTSGSSYEQYF.

This clonotype has a count of ten or more. One base away lies a much larger clone, so this may be a sequencing read error. The V and J genes are TRBV7-2 and TRBJ2-3; D possibly corresponds to TRBD2 (6 bases). Trimming shortened V by 1 base and J by 2 bases, and 7 bases separated the two germline ends. The CDR3 extends over 14 amino acids. From germline, CDR1 is SGHTA and CDR2 FQGNSA. The CDR3 sequence: CASSLGLDTDTQYF. Here the CDR3 DNA reads TGTGCCAGCAGCTTAGGACTAGACACAGATACGCAGTATTTT.

V and J are TRBV5-4 and TRBJ2-1; D ambiguous. The CDR3 totals 16 residues. The V end was cut by 0 bases, the J end by 0 bases, with 10 bases between. The germline CDR1 and CDR2 sequences are SGHNT and YYREEE (reference sequence). The CDR3 sequence is CASSLGGSGSYNEQFF. The CDR3 nucleotides read TGTGCCAGCAGCTTGGGCGGCTCCGGCTCCTACAATGAGCAGTTCTTC.

The chain employs TRBV10-2 and TRBJ1-2; D remains ambiguous. The V end was cut by 1 base, the J end by 8 bases, with 14 bases between. Germline-derived CDR1 and CDR2 are WSHSY and SAAADI. The CDR3 consists of 14 residues. The CDR3 DNA sequence: TGCGCCAGCAGTGAGTTTCCCGGGAAGGACGGCTACACCTTC. The encoded protein is CASSEFPGKDGYTF.

The chain links TRBV7-9 to TRBJ2-1; 11 bases map to TRBD2. The germline CDR1 and CDR2 sequences are SEHNR and FQNEAQ (reference sequence). After removal of 5 bases from V and 0 bases from J, the junction contained 9 bases not matched to a gene. The CDR3 contains 18 residues. In nucleotides, the CDR3 is TGTGCCAGCAGCGGATTAACTACTAGCGGGAGCTCCTACAATGAGCAGTTCTTC. Its protein is CASSGLTTSGSSYNEQFF.

This clonotype has at least ten counts. The chain carries TRBV6-6 and TRBJ1-3, with 11 bases identical to TRBD1. V dropped 3 bases and J dropped 0; count of bases not matched to a gene: 7. Germline V CDR1 and CDR2: MNHNY, SVGAGI (reference sequence). There are 18 residues in the CDR3. CDR3 DNA sequence: TGTGCCAGCAGTTATGCCGGACAGGGGGCATTCTCTGGAAACACCATATATTTT. Translating gives CASSYAGQGAFSGNTIYF.